Following are 6 T cell receptor beta chains from one sample sequenced in a study of Graves' ophthalmopathy and Graves' hyperthyroidism. Amplified TCR beta CDR3 regions were obtained using RNA transcripts as template. The authors performed first-round RT-PCR with HTBI primers and then a second-round multiplex PCR. A single record per CDR3 protein comes from TCRdb applying MiXCR to the multiplex PCR reads. Of tens of thousands of distinct CDR3 sequences in the sample, approximately 45% are singletons; the top ten hold roughly 5%. The sample consisted of peripheral blood. The receptors were gathered from an adult woman with Graves' ophthalmopathy.

This clonotype appeared many times. The chain combines TRBV19 with TRBJ1-2; 7 bases align to TRBD1. This CDR3 is built from 16 residues. J lost 0 bases, V lost 10 bases, and 14 bases had no gene match. Per the germline V gene, CDR1 is LNHDA and CDR2 is SQIVND (reference sequence). The CDR3 here is CATTEGARITNYGYTF. The CDR3 DNA reads as TGTGCCACCACCGAGGGGGCGAGGATTACTAACTATGGCTACACCTTC.

Many counts were recorded for this clonotype. Just one base apart from a much larger clone, this may be a read error. The genes are TRBV2 and TRBJ1-2, with D perhaps TRBD1 (5 bases). CDR3 length: 12 residues. Germline V lookup: CDR1 SNHLY, CDR2 FYNNEI. The CDR3 coding sequence is TGTGCCAGCACCCAGGGAGGATATGGCTGCACCTTC. Protein: CASTQGGYGCTF.

This clonotype appeared a single time. V usage is TRBV20-1 and J usage is TRBJ2-3; 10 bases align to TRBD1. Germline V lookup: CDR1 DFQATT, CDR2 SNEGSKA (reference sequence). The CDR3 spans 17 residues. The J segment lost 4 bases and the V segment lost 2 bases, leaving 12 bases of the junction unmatched. CDR3: CSARWPDRGKSPDTQYF. The CDR3 DNA reads as TGCAGTGCTAGATGGCCGGACAGGGGGAAGAGCCCAGATACGCAGTATTTT.

This clonotype has at least ten counts. The chain links TRBV7-2 to TRBJ2-1, with a weak D call TRBD1 (6 bases). V was trimmed by 2 bases and J by 2 bases, leaving 10 bases between them. The germline V gene encodes CDR1 SGHTA and CDR2 FQGNSA. This CDR3 has 15 residues. In nucleotides, the CDR3 is TGTGCCAGCAGCTTATCTCGGACAGCCTACAATGAGCAGTTCTTC. This encodes CASSLSRTAYNEQFF. The variable domain in full, with the rest retrieved from reference TRBV7-2 and TRBJ2-1, is GAGVSQSPSNKVTEKGKDVELRCDPISGHTALYWYRQSLGQGLEFLIYFQGNSAPDKSGLPSDRFSAERTGGSVSTLTIQRTQQEDSAVYLCASSLSRTAYNEQFFGPGTRLTVL.

This clonotype was detected only a few times. The rearrangement links TRBV3-1 to TRBJ2-7, with 7 positions matching TRBD2. There are 16 residues in the CDR3. The J segment lost 7 bases and the V segment lost 1 base, leaving 13 bases of the junction unmatched. Per the germline V gene, CDR1 is LGHDT and CDR2 is YNNKEL (reference sequence). The CDR3 DNA reads as TGTGCCAGCAGCCAAGGGGGAGGGGAGCCCGGGAAAGAGCAGTACTTC. It specifies CASSQGGGEPGKEQYF.

As concerns this clonotype: Germline and junction disagree at one end, which may indicate a read error. The chain is built from TRBV6-4 and TRBJ1-1; D gene unclear. The germline CDR1 and CDR2 sequences are MRHNA and SNTAGT. There are 14 residues in the CDR3. The CDR3 loop is CASRLSSANTEAFF. CDR3 nucleotides: TGTGCCAGCAGACTATCCTCAGCGAACACTGAGGCTTTCTTT.